A single sample is the source of the 18 T cell receptor beta chains below, sequenced in a study of blood T cells in healthy people across ages. Through a sample-barcoded 5' primer and a J-beta primer mix, a second PCR was run for about 6 to 11 cycles. One entry per CDR3 protein, called by TCRdb with MiXCR from the 5' RACE reads. Of under 1,000,000 distinct CDR3 sequences listed, roughly 40% were seen once; the top ten hold 10% to 15%. The source material was blood. The receptors come from a man between 18 and 35 years old in good health.

The rearrangement joins TRBV6-2 or TRBV6-3 to TRBJ2-1, with D perhaps matching TRBD2 (5 bases). This CDR3 has 13 residues. Deletions cut 2 bases from V and 4 bases from J, with 6 bases between. Per germline, CDR1 MNHEY and CDR2 SVGEGT. The CDR3 sequence: CASSYPGYNEQFF. CDR3 sequence (DNA): TGTGCCAGCAGTTACCCGGGGTACAATGAGCAGTTCTTC.

This clonotype has more than one count but fewer than ten. The chain is built from TRBV7-2 and TRBJ2-1, with 7 nucleotides matching TRBD1. Germline CDR1 SGHTA, CDR2 FQGNSA. CDR3 length: 13 residues. The J segment lost 14 bases and the V segment lost 1 base, leaving 8 bases of the junction unmatched. The CDR3 sequence: CASSLGLDRDEFF. In DNA form, the CDR3 reads TGTGCCAGCAGCTTAGGTCTCGACAGGGATGAGTTCTTC.

This clonotype was found a few times. V usage is TRBV12-3 or TRBV12-4 and J usage is TRBJ2-7; TRBD2 matches 9 bases. The CDR3 length is 17 residues. Germline trimming cut 6 bases from V and 0 bases from J; bases unmatched to any gene: 12. The CDR3 nucleotides read TGTGCCAGCAGCTCGTCTAGCGGGGCCTTAAGCTCCTACGAGCAGTACTTC. Translation gives CASSSSSGALSSYEQYF.

This clonotype was detected only a few times. The rearrangement uses TRBV20-1 and TRBJ1-5, with D possibly matching TRBD1 (5 bases). Trimming took 0 bases from V and 5 from J, leaving 8 bases between them. Germline V gene data show CDR1 as DFQATT and CDR2 as SNEGSKA (reference sequence). This CDR3 has 13 amino acids. The CDR3 nucleotides are TGCAGTGCTAGAGAATCGGGGCATCAGCCCCAGCATTTT. This sequence encodes CSARESGHQPQHF.

V usage is TRBV6-5 and J usage is TRBJ2-2; no clear D gene. Trimming removed 7 bases at V and 3 bases at J, with 9 bases between. The germline V gene has CDR1 MNHEY and CDR2 SVGAGI. There are 13 residues in the CDR3. CDR3 protein: CASTRTDTGELFF. CDR3 nucleotide sequence: TGTGCCAGCACTAGGACGGACACCGGGGAGCTGTTTTTT.

This clonotype has more than one count but fewer than ten. The V gene is TRBV3-1, the J gene TRBJ1-4; D is undetermined. The CDR3 is 16 residues long. V was shortened by 1 base and J by 0 bases, with 9 bases between the two germline ends. Germline CDR1 reads LGHDT; CDR2 reads YNNKEL (reference sequence). Here the CDR3 reads CASSQGTQTTNEKLFF. CDR3 bases: TGTGCCAGCAGCCAAGGAACTCAAACAACTAATGAAAAACTGTTTTTT.

The V and J genes are TRBV4-3 and TRBJ1-1; D is perhaps TRBD1 (6 bases). The germline CDR1 and CDR2 sequences are LGHNA and YSLEER. V was cut by 1 base and J by 0 bases, with 9 bases left in between. This CDR3 is built from 15 residues. CDR3 region: CASSQGGGMNTEAFF. CDR3 nucleotides: TGCGCCAGCAGCCAAGGAGGGGGGATGAACACTGAAGCTTTCTTT.

This clonotype occurred a few times. The chain recombines TRBV20-1 with TRBJ1-6; D is unresolved. The V gene lost 4 bases and the J gene lost 8 bases, with 9 bases spanning the gap. This CDR3 contains 12 residues. CDR1 DFQATT and CDR2 SNEGSKA come from the germline V gene (reference sequence). The CDR3 nucleotides are TGCAGTGCTAACAACAGAGATTCACCCCTCCACTTT. Translated: CSANNRDSPLHF.

The chain links TRBV7-9 to TRBJ2-3; the D is unclear. The germline V gene encodes CDR1 SEHNR and CDR2 FQNEAQ (reference sequence). This CDR3 contains 13 residues. Trimming took off 7 bases at V and 2 bases at J, with 10 bases between the two ends. CDR3 DNA: TGTGCCAGCAAGACATGGACCACAGATACGCAGTATTTT. It codes for CASKTWTTDTQYF.

This clonotype was recorded a few times. The rearrangement joins TRBV30 to TRBJ1-6; weak D call: TRBD1 (5 bases). The V end lost 3 bases, the J end lost 8 bases, and 14 bases lay between the germline ends. The CDR3 contains 14 residues. CDR1 and CDR2 (germline): GTSNPN, SVGIG (reference sequence). In nucleotides, the CDR3 is TGTGCCTGGAGCCTCATAGGAGGGGATTCACCCCTCCACTTT. It specifies CAWSLIGGDSPLHF.

This clonotype has a single count. This chain connects TRBV7-9 to TRBJ1-2; 7 bases align to TRBD1. CDR1 SEHNR and CDR2 FQNEAQ come from the germline V gene (reference sequence). This CDR3 is 17 amino acids long. The ends lost 2 bases at V and 7 bases at J; junction bases unmatched: 16. The CDR3 DNA reads TGTGCCAGCAGCTTATTTGGTGCGACAGGGAGAGTCGGTGGCTACACCTTC. It translates to CASSLFGATGRVGGYTF.

This clonotype has more than one count but fewer than ten. CDR3 in amino acids: CASSLRGLARETQYF. CDR3 nucleotides: TGTGCCAGCAGTTTAAGGGGACTAGCGCGGGAGACCCAGTACTTC. The chain joins TRBV28 to TRBJ2-5; TRBD2 matches 10 bases. CDR1 MDHEN and CDR2 SYDVKM come from the germline V gene. V lost 2 bases and J lost 5; bases outside the gene matches: 5. The CDR3 runs 15 residues.

V and J are TRBV27 and TRBJ2-1; TRBD2 agrees at 7 bases. CDR1 MNHEY and CDR2 SMNVEV come from the germline V gene (reference sequence). CDR3 length: 14 residues. The ends lost 6 bases at V and 2 bases at J; junction bases unmatched: 4. CDR3 amino acids: CASSRGVAYNEQFF. CDR3 nucleotides: TGTGCCAGCAGCCGGGGGGTCGCCTACAATGAGCAGTTCTTC.

This clonotype has only a few counts. The V call is TRBV7-2, the J call TRBJ1-2; 7 nucleotides match TRBD1. With 0 bases clipped from V and 8 bases from J, the junction kept 12 bases outside the gene matches. CDR1 and CDR2 from the germline V gene are SGHTA and FQGNSA. This CDR3 has 16 amino acids. The CDR3 is CASSLALVDRENGYTF. Written as DNA, the CDR3 is TGTGCCAGCAGCTTAGCTCTTGTAGACAGGGAGAACGGCTACACCTTC.

A word on this clonotype: This sequence may be a read error, since a much larger clone differs from it by one base. The V call is TRBV2, the J call TRBJ2-3, with TRBD2 identical over 7 bases. Trimming cost V 6 bases and J 1 base; bases outside gene matches: 7. The CDR3 is 15 amino acids. CDR1 and CDR2 (germline): SNHLY, FYNNEI. CDR3 amino acids: CASSLHRGGTDTQYF. Here the CDR3 DNA reads TGTGCCAGCAGCCTCCATCGGGGGGGCACAGATACGCAGTATTTT.

The chain links TRBV30 to TRBJ2-1; 8 bases agree with TRBD1. The CDR3 is 14 residues long. The germline CDR1 and CDR2 sequences are GTSNPN and SVGIG (reference sequence). CDR3 in DNA: TGTGTCCTGGGGTCAGGGGGCGCGAACAATGAGCAGTTCTTC. Its translation: CVLGSGGANNEQFF.

With respect to this clonotype: One junction end does not reproduce the germline sequence, and a read error may be involved. The V and J genes are TRBV7-2 and TRBJ2-4; TRBD2 might be the D (6 bases). The CDR3 length is 13 residues. The germline V gene encodes CDR1 SGHTA and CDR2 FQGNSA. The CDR3 here is CANSDVGGGIQYF. The CDR3 nucleotides read TGTGCCAACAGCGACGTTGGGGGAGGCATTCAGTACTTC.

This clonotype was seen many times. Here the CDR3 DNA reads TGTGCCAGCAGTTTTGTGCAACAGGGAAGCTACGAGCAGTACTTC. Translated, it gives CASSFVQQGSYEQYF. The chain carries TRBV12-3 or TRBV12-4 and TRBJ2-7; perhaps TRBD1 as D (6 bases). This CDR3 contains 15 residues. Deletions cut 3 bases from V and 3 bases from J, with 15 bases between.